Following are 18 T cell receptor beta chains from one sample sequenced in a study of blood T cell repertoires in COVID-19. Sequencing used immunoSEQ multiplex PCR; TCRdb keeps in-frame clones, though not all of them. Among 180,000 or so clones listed, approximately 83% were seen once. Input material: PBMCs or T cells enriched from blood (not recorded which). The receptors originated from a woman aged 55-69 years who had recovered from COVID-19.

The chain joins TRBV3-1 (or the pseudogene TRBV3-2) to TRBJ2-3; 7 bases match TRBD2. V shed 4 bases and J 14 bases; nucleotides not matched to a gene: 9. The CDR3 runs 12 residues. Germline CDR1 reads LGHDT; CDR2 reads YNNKEL (reference sequence). CDR3 residues: CASSPTSVSLYF. The CDR3 bases are TGTGCCAGCAGCCCAACTAGCGTTTCGTTGTATTTT.

This chain connects TRBV27 to TRBJ1-6; D is perhaps TRBD1 (6 bases). V was trimmed by 6 bases and J by 5 bases, leaving 23 bases between them. Germline-derived CDR1 and CDR2 are MNHEY and SMNVEV (reference sequence). CDR3 length: 18 residues. The CDR3 loop reads CASSPFISRDTNNSPLHF. The DNA for the CDR3 is TGTGCCAGCAGCCCATTTATCAGTCGGGACACCAATAATTCACCCCTCCACTTT.

This chain connects TRBV6-5 to TRBJ1-6, with 11 bases identical to TRBD1. J lost 10 bases, V lost 6 bases, and 2 bases had no gene match. This CDR3 comprises 13 residues. CDR1 is MNHEY, CDR2 SVGAGI, per germline. CDR3 DNA: TGTGCCAGCAGGAGGACAGGGGGCTCACCCCTCCACTTT. Translation: CASRRTGGSPLHF.

The chain uses TRBV18 and TRBJ2-7; unclear D gene. The V end was cut by 3 bases, the J end by 6 bases, with 6 bases between. Per germline, CDR1 KGHSH and CDR2 LQKENI. This CDR3 contains 11 residues. The CDR3 nucleotides read TGTGCCAGCTCACCCGGTGGCGAGCAGTACTTC. Protein product: CASSPGGEQYF.

The V and J genes are TRBV19 and TRBJ2-2, with a tentative D call TRBD2 (5 bases). The V end lost 5 bases, the J end lost 1 base, and 8 bases lay between the germline ends. This CDR3 has 14 amino acids. Germline V CDR1 and CDR2: LNHDA, SQIVND (reference sequence). In nucleotides, the CDR3 is TGTGCCAGTAGTGATGCGGGGAACACCGGGGAGCTGTTTTTT. It is translated as CASSDAGNTGELFF.

This clone was counted a few times. The chain carries TRBV24-1 and TRBJ2-3, with D hard to call. Germline CDR1 and CDR2: KGHDR and SFDVKD. Trimming stripped 1 base from V and 4 bases from J, with 5 bases between. This CDR3 has 13 amino acids. The CDR3 loop is CATSDFQSDTQYF. DNA of the CDR3: TGTGCCACCAGTGATTTTCAGTCAGATACGCAGTATTTT.

The V gene is TRBV28, the J gene TRBJ2-3, with a tentative D call TRBD2 (6 bases). The CDR3 sequence is 14 residues long. Germline CDR1 reads MDHEN; CDR2 reads SYDVKM. The V end lost 8 bases, the J end lost 3 bases, and 15 bases lay between the germline ends. CDR3 coding DNA: TGTGCCAGCTTTGGGAGGTGGAAGACAGATACGCAGTATTTT. Its translation is CASFGRWKTDTQYF.

This chain uses TRBV7-8 with TRBJ2-5; D is ambiguous. Germline V gives CDR1 SGHVS, CDR2 FQNEAQ. CDR3 length: 14 residues. Between the trimmed V and J ends, which lost 2 bases and 5 bases, there was a span of 12 bases. CDR3 coding DNA: TGTGCCAGCAGCTTAAGTGTGGCACCTGAGACCCAGTACTTC. Translated, it gives CASSLSVAPETQYF.

The chain carries TRBV5-1 and TRBJ1-4, with 10 bases that match TRBD1. Unmatched junction bases numbered 3, after V lost 4 bases and J lost 6 bases. There are 14 residues in the CDR3. CDR1 and CDR2 (germline): SGHRS, YFSETQ. CDR3 protein: CASSPGQGHEKLFF. Here the CDR3 DNA reads TGCGCCAGCAGCCCGGGACAGGGGCATGAAAAACTGTTTTTT. Looking up the rest from reference TRBV5-1 and TRBJ1-4 gives the full variable domain: KAGVTQTPRYLIKTRGQQVTLSCSPISGHRSVSWYQQTPGQGLQFLFEYFSETQRNKGNFPGRFSGRQFSNSRSEMNVSTLELGDSALYLCASSPGQGHEKLFFGSGTQLSVL.

V gene TRBV12-2 combines with J gene TRBJ1-4. TRBV12-2 is labeled a pseudogene. This CDR3 spans 16 amino acids. The chain's CDR3 is CASRLARKGEGEKLFF. The CDR3 nucleotides are TGTGCAAGTCGCTTAGCGCGCAAAGGGGAGGGTGAAAAACTGTTTTTT.

This clone was counted between two and nine times. This sample includes further DNA sequences coding for the same CDR3. The chain is built from TRBV5-4 and TRBJ2-1; 15 bases agree with TRBD2. CDR3 length equals 17 residues. Per germline, CDR1 SGHNT and CDR2 YYREEE (reference sequence). The V and J ends lost 4 bases and 7 bases, in that order; junction bases with no gene match: 9. The CDR3 nucleotides are TGTGCCAGCAGCCCTAGGACTAGCGGGAGGGCCGGAAATGAGCAGTTCTTC. It specifies CASSPRTSGRAGNEQFF.

This clone was counted once. This chain links TRBV3-1 (or the pseudogene TRBV3-2) with TRBJ2-7; 11 nucleotides agree with TRBD1. The J segment lost 3 bases and the V segment lost 3 bases, leaving 4 bases of the junction unmatched. CDR1 and CDR2 from the germline V gene are LGHDT and YNNKEL (reference sequence). The CDR3 has 15 residues. The CDR3 region has the DNA TGTGCCAGCAGCCAGGGACAGGGGGGATTCTACGAGCAGTACTTC. Translation: CASSQGQGGFYEQYF.

The chain couples TRBV7-2 to TRBJ1-1, with D possibly TRBD1 on 5 matching bases. This CDR3 is 14 amino acids long. V was trimmed by 3 bases and J by 3 bases, leaving 11 bases between them. Germline assignment: CDR1 SGHTA and CDR2 FQGNSA. CDR3 amino acids: CASSFRDRYTEAFF. The CDR3 region has the DNA TGTGCCAGCAGCTTCAGGGATAGGTACACTGAAGCTTTCTTT.

The chain is built from TRBV29-1 and TRBJ1-2; a possible D gene is TRBD1 (5 bases). Germline lookup yields CDR1 SQVTM and CDR2 ANQGSEA. CDR3 length equals 13 residues. V was shortened by 3 bases and J by 5 bases, with 13 bases between the two germline ends. The CDR3 bases are TGCAGCGTTGATCTCAGGGCTGGGTATGGCTACACCTTC. Translated: CSVDLRAGYGYTF.

The chain carries TRBV6-9 and TRBJ1-4, with TRBD1 matching 7 bases. The CDR3 has 16 amino acids. Germline CDR1 MNHGY, CDR2 SVAAGI. The V gene end was trimmed by 5 bases and the J gene end by 8 bases; junction bases not matched to a gene: 14. The CDR3 DNA reads as TGTGCCAGCAGTCAAACACCCGGGACAGTGAGAGAAAAACTGTTTTTT. This translates into CASSQTPGTVREKLFF.

The rearrangement uses TRBV4-1 and TRBJ2-1, with a tentative D call TRBD2 (6 bases). This CDR3 spans 14 amino acids. Germline V CDR1 and CDR2: MGHRA, YSYEKL. V dropped 6 bases and J dropped 4 bases, with 13 bases sitting between them. In nucleotides, the CDR3 is TGCGCCAGCAGATTCGGGACTCATTACAATGAGCAGTTCTTC. It yields the protein CASRFGTHYNEQFF.

This clone was detected only a few times. V and J are TRBV6-5 and TRBJ1-2; D remains unclear. Germline V gives CDR1 MNHEY, CDR2 SVGAGI. V lost 11 bases and J lost 7, with 20 bases in between. The CDR3 consists of 13 residues. The CDR3 nucleotides read TGTGCCGGCGGCCCCTACGGGGAGGGTGGCTACACCTTC. Amino acid sequence: CAGGPYGEGGYTF.

In this sample, this clone turned up a few times. This sequence joins TRBV5-1 and TRBJ1-1; a weak D match, TRBD1 (5 bases). V gave up 3 bases and J gave up 5 bases, with 17 bases separating them. Per germline, CDR1 SGHRS and CDR2 YFSETQ. This CDR3 has 15 residues. The CDR3 DNA reads TGCGCCAGCAGCTCTGGCTCGGCGGGGGAAACTGAAGCTTTCTTT. Translating it yields CASSSGSAGETEAFF.